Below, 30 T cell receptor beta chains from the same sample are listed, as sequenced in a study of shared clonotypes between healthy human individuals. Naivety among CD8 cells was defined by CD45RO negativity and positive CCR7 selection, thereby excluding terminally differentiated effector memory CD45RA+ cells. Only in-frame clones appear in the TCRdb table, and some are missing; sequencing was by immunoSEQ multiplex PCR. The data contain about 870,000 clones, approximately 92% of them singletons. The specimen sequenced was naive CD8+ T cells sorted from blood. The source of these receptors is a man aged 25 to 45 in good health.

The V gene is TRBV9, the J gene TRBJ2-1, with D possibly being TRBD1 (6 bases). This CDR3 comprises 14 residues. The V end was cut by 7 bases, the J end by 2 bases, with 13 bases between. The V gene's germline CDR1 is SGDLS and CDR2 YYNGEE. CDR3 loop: CASGPWDTYNEQFF. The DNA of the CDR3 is TGTGCCAGCGGACCGTGGGACACCTACAATGAGCAGTTCTTC.

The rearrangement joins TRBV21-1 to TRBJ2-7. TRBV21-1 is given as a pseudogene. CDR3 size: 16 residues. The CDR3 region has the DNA TGTGCCAGCAGTCGGGCTGCGGACCTACGCTCCTACGAGCAGTACTTC. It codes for CASSRAADLRSYEQYF.

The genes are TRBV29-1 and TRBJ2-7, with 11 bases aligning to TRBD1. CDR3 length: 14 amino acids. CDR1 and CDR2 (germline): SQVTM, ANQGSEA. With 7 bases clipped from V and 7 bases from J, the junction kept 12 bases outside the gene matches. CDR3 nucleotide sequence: TGCAGCGCTGGGAGGACAGGGGGCAACCAGGAGCAGTACTTC. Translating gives CSAGRTGGNQEQYF.

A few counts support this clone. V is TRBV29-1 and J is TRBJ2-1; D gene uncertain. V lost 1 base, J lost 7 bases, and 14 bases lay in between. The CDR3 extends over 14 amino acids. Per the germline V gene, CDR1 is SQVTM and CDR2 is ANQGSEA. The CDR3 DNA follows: TGCAGCGTTGAAGGCCCCTCAGGTGAGAATGAGCAGTTCTTC. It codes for CSVEGPSGENEQFF.

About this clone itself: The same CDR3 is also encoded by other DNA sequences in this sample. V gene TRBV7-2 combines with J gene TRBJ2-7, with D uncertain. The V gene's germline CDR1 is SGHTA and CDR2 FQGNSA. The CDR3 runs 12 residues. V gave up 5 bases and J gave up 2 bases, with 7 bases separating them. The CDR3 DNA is TGTGCCAGCAGCCTAAGGCCCTACGAGCAGTACTTC. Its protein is CASSLRPYEQYF.

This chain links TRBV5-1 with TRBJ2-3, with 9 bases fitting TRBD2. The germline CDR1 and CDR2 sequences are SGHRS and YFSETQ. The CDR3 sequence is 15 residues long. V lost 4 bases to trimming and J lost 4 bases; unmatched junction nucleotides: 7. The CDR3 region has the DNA TGCGCCAGCAGCCCCGTAGCGGGAGAGGCAGATACGCAGTATTTT. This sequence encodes CASSPVAGEADTQYF.

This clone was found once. The DNA for the CDR3 is TGTGCCAGCAGCTTCAACCCCCGGGACAATCTCAACGAGCAGTACTTC. It is translated as CASSFNPRDNLNEQYF. The V and J genes are TRBV7-9 and TRBJ2-7; a possible D gene is TRBD1 (6 bases). Germline V gene sequence: CDR1 SEHNR, CDR2 FQNEAQ (reference sequence). Trimming took off 3 bases at V and 5 bases at J, with 20 bases between the two ends. The CDR3 extends over 16 amino acids.

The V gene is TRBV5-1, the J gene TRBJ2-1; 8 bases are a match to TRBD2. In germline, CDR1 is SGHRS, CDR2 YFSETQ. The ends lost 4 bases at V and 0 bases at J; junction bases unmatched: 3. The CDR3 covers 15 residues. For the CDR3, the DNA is TGCGCCAGCAGCGAGGGACTAGACTCCTACAATGAGCAGTTCTTC. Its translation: CASSEGLDSYNEQFF.

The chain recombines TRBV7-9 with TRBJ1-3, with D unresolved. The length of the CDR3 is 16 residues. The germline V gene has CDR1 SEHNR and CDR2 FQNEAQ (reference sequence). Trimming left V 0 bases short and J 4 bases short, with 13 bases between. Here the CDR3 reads CASSLAKGPYGNTIYF. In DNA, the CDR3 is TGTGCCAGCAGCTTAGCCAAGGGTCCCTACGGAAACACCATATATTTT.

CDR3 sequence: CSIGGSGVTSGANVLTF. The DNA for the CDR3 is TGCAGCATAGGGGGGTCAGGTGTCACCTCTGGGGCCAACGTCCTGACTTTC. V gene TRBV29-1 combines with J gene TRBJ2-6; D may match TRBD1 or TRBD2 (6 bases each). V lost 8 bases and J 0 bases, leaving 20 bases between the germline ends. Germline V gene sequence: CDR1 SQVTM, CDR2 ANQGSEA. The CDR3 runs to 17 residues.

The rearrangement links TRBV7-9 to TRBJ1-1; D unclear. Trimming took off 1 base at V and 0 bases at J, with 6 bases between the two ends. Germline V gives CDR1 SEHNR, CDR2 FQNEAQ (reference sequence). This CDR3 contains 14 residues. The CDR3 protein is CASSLGHLNTEAFF. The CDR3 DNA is TGTGCCAGCAGCTTAGGTCATTTGAACACTGAAGCTTTCTTT.

CDR3: CSVEDDRDPPETQYF. The DNA of the CDR3 is TGCAGCGTTGAAGATGATAGGGACCCTCCAGAGACCCAGTACTTC. This chain joins TRBV29-1 and TRBJ2-5, with D perhaps being TRBD1 or TRBD2 (5 bases each). Trimming removed 0 bases at V and 4 bases at J, with 15 bases between. This CDR3 has 15 amino acids. The germline V gene encodes CDR1 SQVTM and CDR2 ANQGSEA. Using reference TRBV29-1 and TRBJ2-5 for the parts outside the CDR3, the full variable domain is SAVISQKPSRDICQRGTSLTIQCQVDSQVTMMFWYRQQPGQSLTLIATANQGSEATYESGFVIDKFPISRPNLTFSTLTVSNMSPEDSSIYLCSVEDDRDPPETQYFGPGTRLLVL.

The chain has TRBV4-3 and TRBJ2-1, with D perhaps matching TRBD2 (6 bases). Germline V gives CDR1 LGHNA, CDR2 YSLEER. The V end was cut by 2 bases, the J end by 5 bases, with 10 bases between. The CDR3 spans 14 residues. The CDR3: CASSQQLADNEQFF. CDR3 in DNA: TGCGCCAGCAGCCAACAACTAGCTGACAATGAGCAGTTCTTC.

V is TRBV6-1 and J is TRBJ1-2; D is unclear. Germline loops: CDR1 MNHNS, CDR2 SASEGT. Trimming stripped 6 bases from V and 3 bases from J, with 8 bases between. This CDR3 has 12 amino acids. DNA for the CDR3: TGTGCCAGCAGAGCATACGACTATGGCTACACCTTC. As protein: CASRAYDYGYTF.

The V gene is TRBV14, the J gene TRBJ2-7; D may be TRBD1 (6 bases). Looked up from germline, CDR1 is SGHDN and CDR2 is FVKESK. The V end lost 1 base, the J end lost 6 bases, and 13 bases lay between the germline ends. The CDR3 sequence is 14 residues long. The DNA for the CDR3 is TGTGCCAGCAGCCAAGGGACAGTTAGTTCCGAGCAGTACTTC. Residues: CASSQGTVSSEQYF.

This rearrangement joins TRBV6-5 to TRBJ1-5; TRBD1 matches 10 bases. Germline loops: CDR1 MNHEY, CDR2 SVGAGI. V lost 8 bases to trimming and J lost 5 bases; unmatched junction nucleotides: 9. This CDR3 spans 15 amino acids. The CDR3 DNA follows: TGTGCCAGCGCCGTGCGGACAGGGGGAGATCAGCCCCAGCATTTT. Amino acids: CASAVRTGGDQPQHF.

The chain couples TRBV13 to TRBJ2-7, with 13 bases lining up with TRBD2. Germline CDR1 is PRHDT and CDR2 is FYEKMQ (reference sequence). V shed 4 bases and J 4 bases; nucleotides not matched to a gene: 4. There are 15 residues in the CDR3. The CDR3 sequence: CASSSRGLAGYEQYF. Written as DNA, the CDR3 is TGTGCCAGCAGCTCGCGGGGACTAGCGGGATACGAGCAGTACTTC. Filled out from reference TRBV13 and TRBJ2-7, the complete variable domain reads AAGVIQSPRHLIKEKRETATLKCYPIPRHDTVYWYQQGPGQDPQFLISFYEKMQSDKGSIPDRFSAQQFSDYHSELNMSSLELGDSALYFCASSSRGLAGYEQYFGPGTRLTVT.

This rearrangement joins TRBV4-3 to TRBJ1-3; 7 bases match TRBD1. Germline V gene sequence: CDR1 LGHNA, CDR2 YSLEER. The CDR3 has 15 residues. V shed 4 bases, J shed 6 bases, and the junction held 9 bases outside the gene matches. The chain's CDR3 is CASSRKDRELNTIYF. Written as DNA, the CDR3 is TGCGCCAGCAGCCGGAAAGACAGGGAACTAAACACCATATATTTT.

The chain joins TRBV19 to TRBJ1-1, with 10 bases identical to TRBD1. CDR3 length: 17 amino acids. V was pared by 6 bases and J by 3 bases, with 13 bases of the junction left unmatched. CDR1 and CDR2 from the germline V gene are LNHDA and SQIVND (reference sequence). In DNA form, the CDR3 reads TGTGCCAGTAGCACGACGACAGGGGGCGCGTGGGACACTGAAGCTTTCTTT. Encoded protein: CASSTTTGGAWDTEAFF.

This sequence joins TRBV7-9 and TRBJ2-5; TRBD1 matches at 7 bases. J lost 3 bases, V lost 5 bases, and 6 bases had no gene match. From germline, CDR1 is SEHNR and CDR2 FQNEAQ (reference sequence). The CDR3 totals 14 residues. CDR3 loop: CASSPRDSKETQYF. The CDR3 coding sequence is TGTGCCAGCAGCCCCCGGGACAGCAAAGAGACCCAGTACTTC.

The CDR3 bases are TGTGCCAGCAGCGCCCTACCGGGACAGGGCTACGAGCAGTACTTC. Protein: CASSALPGQGYEQYF. This chain joins TRBV9 and TRBJ2-7; 9 bases line up with TRBD1. Trimming took 3 bases from V and 3 from J; bases not matched to a gene: 7. The CDR3 loop spans 15 amino acids. Germline V CDR1 and CDR2: SGDLS, YYNGEE.

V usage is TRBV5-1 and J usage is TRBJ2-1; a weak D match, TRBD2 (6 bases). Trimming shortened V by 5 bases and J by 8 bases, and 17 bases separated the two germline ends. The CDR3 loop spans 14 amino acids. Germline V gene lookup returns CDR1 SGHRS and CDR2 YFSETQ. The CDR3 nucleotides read TGCGCCAGCAGGCCTAGCGACGTCGGGTATGAGCAGTTCTTC. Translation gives CASRPSDVGYEQFF.

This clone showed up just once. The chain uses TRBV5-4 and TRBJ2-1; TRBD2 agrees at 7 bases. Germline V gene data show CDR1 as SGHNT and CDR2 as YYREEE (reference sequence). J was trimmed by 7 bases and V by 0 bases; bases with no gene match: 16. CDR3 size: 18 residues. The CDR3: CASSLGDSGGRAWNEQFF. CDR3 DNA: TGTGCCAGCAGCTTGGGGGATTCGGGTGGGAGGGCATGGAATGAGCAGTTCTTC. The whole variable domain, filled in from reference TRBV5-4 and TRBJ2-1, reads ETGVTQSPTHLIKTRGQQVTLRCSSQSGHNTVSWYQQALGQGPQFIFQYYREEENGRGNFPPRFSGLQFPNYSSELNVNALELDDSALYLCASSLGDSGGRAWNEQFFGPGTRLTVL.

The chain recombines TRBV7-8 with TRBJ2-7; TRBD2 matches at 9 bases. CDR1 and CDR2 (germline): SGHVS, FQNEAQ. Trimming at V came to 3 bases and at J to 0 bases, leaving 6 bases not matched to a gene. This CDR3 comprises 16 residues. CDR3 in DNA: TGTGCCAGCAGCTTGTCACAGGGACTAGCCTCCTACGAGCAGTACTTC. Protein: CASSLSQGLASYEQYF. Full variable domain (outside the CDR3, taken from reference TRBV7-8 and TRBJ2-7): GAGVSQSPRYKVAKRGQDVALRCDPISGHVSLFWYQQALGQGPEFLTYFQNEAQLDKSGLPSDRFFAERPEGSVSTLKIQRTQQEDSAVYLCASSLSQGLASYEQYFGPGTRLTVT.

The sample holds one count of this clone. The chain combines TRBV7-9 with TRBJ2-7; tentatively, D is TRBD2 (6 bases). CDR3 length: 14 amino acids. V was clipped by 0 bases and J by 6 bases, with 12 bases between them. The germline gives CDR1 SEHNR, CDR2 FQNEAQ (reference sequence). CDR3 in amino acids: CASSLASGGGEQYF. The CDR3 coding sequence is TGTGCCAGCAGCTTAGCGTCTGGGGGAGGCGAGCAGTACTTC.

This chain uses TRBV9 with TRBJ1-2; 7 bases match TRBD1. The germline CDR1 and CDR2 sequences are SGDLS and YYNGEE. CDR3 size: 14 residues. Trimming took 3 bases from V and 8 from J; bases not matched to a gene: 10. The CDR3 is CASSGDRDYVGYTF. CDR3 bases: TGTGCCAGCAGCGGAGACAGGGACTACGTGGGCTACACCTTC.

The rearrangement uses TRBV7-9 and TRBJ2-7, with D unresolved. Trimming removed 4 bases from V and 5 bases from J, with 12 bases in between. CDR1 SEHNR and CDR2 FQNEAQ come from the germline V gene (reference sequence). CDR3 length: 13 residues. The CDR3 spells CASSYPDGDEQYF. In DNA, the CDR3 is TGTGCCAGCAGCTATCCCGATGGGGACGAGCAGTACTTC.

As DNA, the CDR3 is TGTGCCAGCAGCAATAGGGAATTGATCCGGTTCAGCTCTGGAAACACCATATATTTT. It codes for CASSNRELIRFSSGNTIYF. The V gene is TRBV21-1, the J gene TRBJ1-3. TRBV21-1 is given as a pseudogene. CDR3 length: 19 amino acids.

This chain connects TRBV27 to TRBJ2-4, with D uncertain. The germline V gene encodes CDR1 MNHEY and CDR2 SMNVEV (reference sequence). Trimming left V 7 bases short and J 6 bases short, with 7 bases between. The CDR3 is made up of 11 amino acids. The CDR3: CASISGNIQYF. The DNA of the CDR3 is TGTGCCAGCATTTCGGGAAACATTCAGTACTTC.

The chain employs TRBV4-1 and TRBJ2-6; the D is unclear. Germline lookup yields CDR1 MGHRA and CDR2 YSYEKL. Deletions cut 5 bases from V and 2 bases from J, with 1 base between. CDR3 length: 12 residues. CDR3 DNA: TGCGCCAGCAGCGCTGGGGCCAACGTCCTGACTTTC. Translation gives CASSAGANVLTF.